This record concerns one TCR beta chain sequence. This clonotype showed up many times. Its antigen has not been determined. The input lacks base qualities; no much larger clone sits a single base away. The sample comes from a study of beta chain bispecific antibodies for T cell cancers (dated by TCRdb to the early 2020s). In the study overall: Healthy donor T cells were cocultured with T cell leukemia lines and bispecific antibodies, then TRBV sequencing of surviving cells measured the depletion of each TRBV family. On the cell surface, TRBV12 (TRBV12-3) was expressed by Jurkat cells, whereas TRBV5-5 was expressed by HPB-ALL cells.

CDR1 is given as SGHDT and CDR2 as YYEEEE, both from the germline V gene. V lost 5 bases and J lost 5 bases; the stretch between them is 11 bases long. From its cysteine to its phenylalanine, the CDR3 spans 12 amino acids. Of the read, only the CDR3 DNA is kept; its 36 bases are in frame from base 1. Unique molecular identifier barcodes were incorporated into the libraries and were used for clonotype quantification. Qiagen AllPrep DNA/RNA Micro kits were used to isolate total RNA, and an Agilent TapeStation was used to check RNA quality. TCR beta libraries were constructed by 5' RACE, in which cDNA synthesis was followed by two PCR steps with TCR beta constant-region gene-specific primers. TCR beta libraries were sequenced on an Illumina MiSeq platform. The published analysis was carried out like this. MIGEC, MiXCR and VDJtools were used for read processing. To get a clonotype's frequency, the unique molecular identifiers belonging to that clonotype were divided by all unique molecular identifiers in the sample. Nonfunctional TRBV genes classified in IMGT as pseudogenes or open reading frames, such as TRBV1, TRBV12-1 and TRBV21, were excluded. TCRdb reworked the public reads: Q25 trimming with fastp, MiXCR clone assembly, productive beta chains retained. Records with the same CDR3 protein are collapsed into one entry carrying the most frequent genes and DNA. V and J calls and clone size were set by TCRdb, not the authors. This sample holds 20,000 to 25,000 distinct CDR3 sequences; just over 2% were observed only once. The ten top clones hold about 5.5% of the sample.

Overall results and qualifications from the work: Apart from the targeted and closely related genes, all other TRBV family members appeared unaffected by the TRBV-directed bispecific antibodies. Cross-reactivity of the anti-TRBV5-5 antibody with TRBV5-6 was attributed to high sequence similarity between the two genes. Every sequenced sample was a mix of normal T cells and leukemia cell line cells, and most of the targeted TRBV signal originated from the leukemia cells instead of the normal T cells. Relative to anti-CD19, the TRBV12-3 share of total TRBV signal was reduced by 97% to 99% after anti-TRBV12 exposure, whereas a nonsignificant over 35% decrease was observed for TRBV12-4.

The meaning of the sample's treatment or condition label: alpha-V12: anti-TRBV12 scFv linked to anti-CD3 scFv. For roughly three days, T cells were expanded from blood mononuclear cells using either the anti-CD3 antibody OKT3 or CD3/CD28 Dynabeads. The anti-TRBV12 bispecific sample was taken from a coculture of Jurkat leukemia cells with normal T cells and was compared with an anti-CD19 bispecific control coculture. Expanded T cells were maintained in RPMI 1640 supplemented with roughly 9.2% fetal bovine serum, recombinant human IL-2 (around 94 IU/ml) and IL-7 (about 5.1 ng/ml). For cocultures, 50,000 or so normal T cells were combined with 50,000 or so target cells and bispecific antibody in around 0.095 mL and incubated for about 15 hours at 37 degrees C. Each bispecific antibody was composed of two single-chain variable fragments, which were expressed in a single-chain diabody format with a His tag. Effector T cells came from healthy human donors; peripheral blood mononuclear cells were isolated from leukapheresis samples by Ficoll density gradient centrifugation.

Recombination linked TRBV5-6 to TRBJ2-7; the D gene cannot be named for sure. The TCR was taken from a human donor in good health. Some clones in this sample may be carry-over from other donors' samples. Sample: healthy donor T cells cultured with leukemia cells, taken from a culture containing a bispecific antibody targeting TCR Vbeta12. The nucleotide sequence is TGTGCCAGCAGTTCTGATCTGGACGAGCAGTACTTC. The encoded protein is CASSSDLDEQYF.